The 11 T cell receptor beta chains presented below share a single source sample, sequenced in a study of T cells in pancreatic ductal adenocarcinoma. Profiling relied on immunoSEQ multiplex PCR, and the TCRdb table lists in-frame clones only, not all of them. This sample has approximately 5,400 clones; approximately 68% occur once, and the top ten carry approximately 8.3%. Surgery without prior neoadjuvant therapy was the treatment of the selected pancreatic ductal adenocarcinoma patients. The sample was pancreatic tumor tissue. These receptors were collected from a human donor with pancreatic ductal adenocarcinoma.

The rearrangement joins TRBV4-3 to TRBJ1-4; D uncertain. The CDR3 covers 16 residues. Trimming took 0 bases from V and 8 from J, leaving 16 bases between them. Germline V gene lookup returns CDR1 LGHNA and CDR2 YSLEER. In DNA form, the CDR3 reads TGCGCCAGCAGCCAAGATCGGGGAGCTTTAGTGGAAAAACTGTTTTTT. Translating it yields CASSQDRGALVEKLFF.

The rearrangement joins TRBV18 to TRBJ1-4, with a weak D call TRBD1 (6 bases). Germline-derived CDR1 and CDR2 are KGHSH and LQKENI. The V gene lost 2 bases and the J gene lost 4 bases, with 14 bases spanning the gap. The CDR3 length is 16 residues. CDR3 in amino acids: CASSPRAGAYNEKLFF. CDR3 sequence (DNA): TGTGCCAGCTCACCAAGGGCAGGGGCTTATAATGAAAAACTGTTTTTT.

The chain is built from TRBV2 and TRBJ1-4, with 7 positions matching TRBD1. In germline, CDR1 is SNHLY, CDR2 FYNNEI. CDR3 length equals 15 residues. Germline trimming cut 6 bases from V and 7 bases from J; bases unmatched to any gene: 11. The CDR3 DNA reads as TGTGCCAGCAGAGAGAGGACAGGTGAGGGTGAAAAACTGTTTTTT. Amino acids: CASRERTGEGEKLFF.

This sequence joins TRBV7-2 and TRBJ1-5, with 7 bases identical to TRBD1. V gave up 9 bases and J gave up 7 bases; unmatched junction bases: 12. Per germline, CDR1 SGHTA and CDR2 FQGNSA. CDR3 length: 14 residues. The CDR3 region is CASDETGGGQPQHF. For the CDR3, the DNA is TGTGCCAGTGATGAGACAGGAGGGGGCCAGCCCCAGCATTTT.

V and J are TRBV6-5 and TRBJ1-5, with a weak D call TRBD1 (5 bases). Trimming cost V 6 bases and J 5 bases, with 14 bases left between them. The CDR3 extends over 14 amino acids. Germline V gene lookup returns CDR1 MNHEY and CDR2 SVGAGI. This CDR3 is CASSTTSGDQPQHF. CDR3 bases: TGTGCCAGCAGCACCACGTCGGGGGATCAGCCCCAGCATTTT.

The chain has TRBV28 and TRBJ1-4; 9 positions match TRBD1. The CDR3 consists of 15 residues. Unmatched junction bases numbered 9, after V lost 6 bases and J lost 7 bases. Germline CDR1 and CDR2: MDHEN and SYDVKM. CDR3: CASSSLGQGSEKLFF. CDR3 bases: TGTGCCAGCAGCTCGCTGGGACAGGGTAGTGAAAAACTGTTTTTT.

The rearrangement uses TRBV7-2 and TRBJ1-5; D call uncertain. The CDR3 loop spans 14 amino acids. The germline CDR1 and CDR2 sequences are SGHTA and FQGNSA. V lost 1 base and J lost 7, with 11 bases in between. The CDR3 DNA is TGTGCCAGCAGCTTAGAACTGCCCAGGCAGCCCCAGCATTTT. This codes for CASSLELPRQPQHF.

The J gene is TRBJ2-3, the V gene TRBV5-4, with D possibly being TRBD2 (6 bases). From germline, CDR1 is SGHNT and CDR2 YYREEE (reference sequence). Trimming shortened V by 0 bases and J by 7 bases, and 18 bases separated the two germline ends. The CDR3 covers 16 residues. This CDR3 is CASSLARRGEGNTQYF. The CDR3 nucleotides read TGTGCCAGCAGCTTGGCGAGGCGGGGAGAGGGAAATACGCAGTATTTT.

The chain recombines TRBV5-1 with TRBJ2-7, with 7 positions matching TRBD2. This CDR3 is built from 16 residues. Germline-derived CDR1 and CDR2 are SGHRS and YFSETQ. J lost 4 bases, V lost 4 bases, and 14 bases had no gene match. CDR3 region: CASSRGGRQDPYEQYF. The DNA for the CDR3 is TGCGCCAGCAGCAGGGGAGGGAGGCAGGATCCTTACGAGCAGTACTTC.

The J gene is TRBJ2-5, the V gene TRBV30; 7 positions match TRBD1. The CDR3 is made up of 14 amino acids. The V segment lost 1 base and the J segment 1 base; nucleotides outside the gene matches: 3. Looked up from germline, CDR1 is GTSNPN and CDR2 is SVGIG (reference sequence). The CDR3: CAWSGDSFQETQYF. CDR3 coding DNA: TGTGCCTGGAGTGGGGACAGCTTCCAAGAGACCCAGTACTTC.

The rearrangement links TRBV19 to TRBJ2-6; 9 nucleotides align to TRBD1. V gave up 0 bases and J gave up 4 bases; unmatched junction bases: 4. Germline V CDR1 and CDR2: LNHDA, SQIVND (reference sequence). The CDR3 consists of 17 residues. The CDR3 reads CASSIEYRGRGANVLTF. The CDR3 DNA sequence: TGTGCCAGTAGTATAGAATACAGGGGGCGCGGGGCCAACGTCCTGACTTTC.